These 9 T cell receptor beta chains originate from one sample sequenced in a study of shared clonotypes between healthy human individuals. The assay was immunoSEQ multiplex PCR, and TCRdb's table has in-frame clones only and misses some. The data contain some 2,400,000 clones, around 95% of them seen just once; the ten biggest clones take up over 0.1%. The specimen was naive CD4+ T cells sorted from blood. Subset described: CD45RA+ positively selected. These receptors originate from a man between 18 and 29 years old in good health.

In nucleotides, the CDR3 is TGTGCCAGCAGCCCAGAGGGGCGAGGGGCCAGGGTGGGCTATGGCTACACCTTC. As protein: CASSPEGRGARVGYGYTF. The rearrangement links TRBV7-2 to TRBJ1-2; possibly TRBD1 for D (5 bases). The germline V gene encodes CDR1 SGHTA and CDR2 FQGNSA. V was shortened by 5 bases and J by 4 bases, with 26 bases between the two germline ends. The CDR3 contains 18 residues.

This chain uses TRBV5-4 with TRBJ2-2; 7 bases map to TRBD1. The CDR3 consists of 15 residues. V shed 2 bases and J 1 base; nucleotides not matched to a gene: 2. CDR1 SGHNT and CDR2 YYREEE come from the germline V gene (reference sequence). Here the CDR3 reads CASSFRTGNTGELFF. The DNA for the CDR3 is TGTGCCAGCAGCTTCCGGACAGGGAACACCGGGGAGCTGTTTTTT.

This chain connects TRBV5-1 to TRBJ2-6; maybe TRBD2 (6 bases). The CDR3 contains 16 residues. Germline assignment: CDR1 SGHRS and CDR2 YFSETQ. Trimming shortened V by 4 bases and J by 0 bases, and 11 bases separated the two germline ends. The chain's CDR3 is CASSPGLNSGANVLTF. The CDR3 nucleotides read TGCGCCAGCAGCCCGGGACTGAACTCTGGGGCCAACGTCCTGACTTTC.

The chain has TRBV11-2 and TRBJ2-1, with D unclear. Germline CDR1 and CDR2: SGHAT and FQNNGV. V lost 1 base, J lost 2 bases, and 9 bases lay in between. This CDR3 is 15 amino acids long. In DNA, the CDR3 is TGTGCCAGCAGCTTAGTACTCGGCCCCTACAATGAGCAGTTCTTC. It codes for CASSLVLGPYNEQFF.

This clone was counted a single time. CDR3 bases: TGTGCCAGTAGTATAGTCAGCTTCAATCAGCCCCAGCATTTT. Residues: CASSIVSFNQPQHF. V gene TRBV19 combines with J gene TRBJ1-5; D is unresolved. The germline V gene has CDR1 LNHDA and CDR2 SQIVND (reference sequence). With 1 base removed from V and 3 bases from J, the gap between germline ends came to 7 bases. This CDR3 has 14 residues.

CDR3 in amino acids: CAMAGGTRETQYF. The CDR3 DNA sequence: TGTGCCATGGCGGGGGGCACCAGGGAGACCCAGTACTTC. V gene TRBV6-1 combines with J gene TRBJ2-5; TRBD2 agrees at 8 bases. V shed 10 bases and J 5 bases; nucleotides not matched to a gene: 9. The CDR3 contains 13 residues. CDR1 is MNHNS and CDR2 is SASEGT in the germline V gene.

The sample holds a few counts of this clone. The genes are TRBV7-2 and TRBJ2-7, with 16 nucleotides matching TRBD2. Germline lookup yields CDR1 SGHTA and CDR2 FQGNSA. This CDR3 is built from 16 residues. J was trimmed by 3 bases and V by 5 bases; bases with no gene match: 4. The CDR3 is CASSEGTSGRVYEQYF. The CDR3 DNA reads TGTGCCAGCAGCGAAGGGACTAGCGGGAGGGTCTACGAGCAGTACTTC.

The CDR3 loop reads CASSEPGHSTGELFF. The CDR3 DNA reads as TGTGCCAGCAGTGAGCCGGGACACAGCACCGGGGAGCTGTTTTTT. The J gene is TRBJ2-2, the V gene TRBV6-1, with D perhaps TRBD1 (6 bases). V lost 3 bases to trimming and J lost 4 bases, with 12 bases between them. The germline gives CDR1 MNHNS, CDR2 SASEGT. There are 15 residues in the CDR3.

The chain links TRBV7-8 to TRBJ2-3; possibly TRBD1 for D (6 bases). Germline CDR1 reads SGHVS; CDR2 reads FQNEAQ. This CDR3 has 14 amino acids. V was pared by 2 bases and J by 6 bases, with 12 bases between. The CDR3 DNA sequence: TGTGCCAGCAGCTTAACTTTGCAGGGGGATACGCAGTATTTT. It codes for CASSLTLQGDTQYF.